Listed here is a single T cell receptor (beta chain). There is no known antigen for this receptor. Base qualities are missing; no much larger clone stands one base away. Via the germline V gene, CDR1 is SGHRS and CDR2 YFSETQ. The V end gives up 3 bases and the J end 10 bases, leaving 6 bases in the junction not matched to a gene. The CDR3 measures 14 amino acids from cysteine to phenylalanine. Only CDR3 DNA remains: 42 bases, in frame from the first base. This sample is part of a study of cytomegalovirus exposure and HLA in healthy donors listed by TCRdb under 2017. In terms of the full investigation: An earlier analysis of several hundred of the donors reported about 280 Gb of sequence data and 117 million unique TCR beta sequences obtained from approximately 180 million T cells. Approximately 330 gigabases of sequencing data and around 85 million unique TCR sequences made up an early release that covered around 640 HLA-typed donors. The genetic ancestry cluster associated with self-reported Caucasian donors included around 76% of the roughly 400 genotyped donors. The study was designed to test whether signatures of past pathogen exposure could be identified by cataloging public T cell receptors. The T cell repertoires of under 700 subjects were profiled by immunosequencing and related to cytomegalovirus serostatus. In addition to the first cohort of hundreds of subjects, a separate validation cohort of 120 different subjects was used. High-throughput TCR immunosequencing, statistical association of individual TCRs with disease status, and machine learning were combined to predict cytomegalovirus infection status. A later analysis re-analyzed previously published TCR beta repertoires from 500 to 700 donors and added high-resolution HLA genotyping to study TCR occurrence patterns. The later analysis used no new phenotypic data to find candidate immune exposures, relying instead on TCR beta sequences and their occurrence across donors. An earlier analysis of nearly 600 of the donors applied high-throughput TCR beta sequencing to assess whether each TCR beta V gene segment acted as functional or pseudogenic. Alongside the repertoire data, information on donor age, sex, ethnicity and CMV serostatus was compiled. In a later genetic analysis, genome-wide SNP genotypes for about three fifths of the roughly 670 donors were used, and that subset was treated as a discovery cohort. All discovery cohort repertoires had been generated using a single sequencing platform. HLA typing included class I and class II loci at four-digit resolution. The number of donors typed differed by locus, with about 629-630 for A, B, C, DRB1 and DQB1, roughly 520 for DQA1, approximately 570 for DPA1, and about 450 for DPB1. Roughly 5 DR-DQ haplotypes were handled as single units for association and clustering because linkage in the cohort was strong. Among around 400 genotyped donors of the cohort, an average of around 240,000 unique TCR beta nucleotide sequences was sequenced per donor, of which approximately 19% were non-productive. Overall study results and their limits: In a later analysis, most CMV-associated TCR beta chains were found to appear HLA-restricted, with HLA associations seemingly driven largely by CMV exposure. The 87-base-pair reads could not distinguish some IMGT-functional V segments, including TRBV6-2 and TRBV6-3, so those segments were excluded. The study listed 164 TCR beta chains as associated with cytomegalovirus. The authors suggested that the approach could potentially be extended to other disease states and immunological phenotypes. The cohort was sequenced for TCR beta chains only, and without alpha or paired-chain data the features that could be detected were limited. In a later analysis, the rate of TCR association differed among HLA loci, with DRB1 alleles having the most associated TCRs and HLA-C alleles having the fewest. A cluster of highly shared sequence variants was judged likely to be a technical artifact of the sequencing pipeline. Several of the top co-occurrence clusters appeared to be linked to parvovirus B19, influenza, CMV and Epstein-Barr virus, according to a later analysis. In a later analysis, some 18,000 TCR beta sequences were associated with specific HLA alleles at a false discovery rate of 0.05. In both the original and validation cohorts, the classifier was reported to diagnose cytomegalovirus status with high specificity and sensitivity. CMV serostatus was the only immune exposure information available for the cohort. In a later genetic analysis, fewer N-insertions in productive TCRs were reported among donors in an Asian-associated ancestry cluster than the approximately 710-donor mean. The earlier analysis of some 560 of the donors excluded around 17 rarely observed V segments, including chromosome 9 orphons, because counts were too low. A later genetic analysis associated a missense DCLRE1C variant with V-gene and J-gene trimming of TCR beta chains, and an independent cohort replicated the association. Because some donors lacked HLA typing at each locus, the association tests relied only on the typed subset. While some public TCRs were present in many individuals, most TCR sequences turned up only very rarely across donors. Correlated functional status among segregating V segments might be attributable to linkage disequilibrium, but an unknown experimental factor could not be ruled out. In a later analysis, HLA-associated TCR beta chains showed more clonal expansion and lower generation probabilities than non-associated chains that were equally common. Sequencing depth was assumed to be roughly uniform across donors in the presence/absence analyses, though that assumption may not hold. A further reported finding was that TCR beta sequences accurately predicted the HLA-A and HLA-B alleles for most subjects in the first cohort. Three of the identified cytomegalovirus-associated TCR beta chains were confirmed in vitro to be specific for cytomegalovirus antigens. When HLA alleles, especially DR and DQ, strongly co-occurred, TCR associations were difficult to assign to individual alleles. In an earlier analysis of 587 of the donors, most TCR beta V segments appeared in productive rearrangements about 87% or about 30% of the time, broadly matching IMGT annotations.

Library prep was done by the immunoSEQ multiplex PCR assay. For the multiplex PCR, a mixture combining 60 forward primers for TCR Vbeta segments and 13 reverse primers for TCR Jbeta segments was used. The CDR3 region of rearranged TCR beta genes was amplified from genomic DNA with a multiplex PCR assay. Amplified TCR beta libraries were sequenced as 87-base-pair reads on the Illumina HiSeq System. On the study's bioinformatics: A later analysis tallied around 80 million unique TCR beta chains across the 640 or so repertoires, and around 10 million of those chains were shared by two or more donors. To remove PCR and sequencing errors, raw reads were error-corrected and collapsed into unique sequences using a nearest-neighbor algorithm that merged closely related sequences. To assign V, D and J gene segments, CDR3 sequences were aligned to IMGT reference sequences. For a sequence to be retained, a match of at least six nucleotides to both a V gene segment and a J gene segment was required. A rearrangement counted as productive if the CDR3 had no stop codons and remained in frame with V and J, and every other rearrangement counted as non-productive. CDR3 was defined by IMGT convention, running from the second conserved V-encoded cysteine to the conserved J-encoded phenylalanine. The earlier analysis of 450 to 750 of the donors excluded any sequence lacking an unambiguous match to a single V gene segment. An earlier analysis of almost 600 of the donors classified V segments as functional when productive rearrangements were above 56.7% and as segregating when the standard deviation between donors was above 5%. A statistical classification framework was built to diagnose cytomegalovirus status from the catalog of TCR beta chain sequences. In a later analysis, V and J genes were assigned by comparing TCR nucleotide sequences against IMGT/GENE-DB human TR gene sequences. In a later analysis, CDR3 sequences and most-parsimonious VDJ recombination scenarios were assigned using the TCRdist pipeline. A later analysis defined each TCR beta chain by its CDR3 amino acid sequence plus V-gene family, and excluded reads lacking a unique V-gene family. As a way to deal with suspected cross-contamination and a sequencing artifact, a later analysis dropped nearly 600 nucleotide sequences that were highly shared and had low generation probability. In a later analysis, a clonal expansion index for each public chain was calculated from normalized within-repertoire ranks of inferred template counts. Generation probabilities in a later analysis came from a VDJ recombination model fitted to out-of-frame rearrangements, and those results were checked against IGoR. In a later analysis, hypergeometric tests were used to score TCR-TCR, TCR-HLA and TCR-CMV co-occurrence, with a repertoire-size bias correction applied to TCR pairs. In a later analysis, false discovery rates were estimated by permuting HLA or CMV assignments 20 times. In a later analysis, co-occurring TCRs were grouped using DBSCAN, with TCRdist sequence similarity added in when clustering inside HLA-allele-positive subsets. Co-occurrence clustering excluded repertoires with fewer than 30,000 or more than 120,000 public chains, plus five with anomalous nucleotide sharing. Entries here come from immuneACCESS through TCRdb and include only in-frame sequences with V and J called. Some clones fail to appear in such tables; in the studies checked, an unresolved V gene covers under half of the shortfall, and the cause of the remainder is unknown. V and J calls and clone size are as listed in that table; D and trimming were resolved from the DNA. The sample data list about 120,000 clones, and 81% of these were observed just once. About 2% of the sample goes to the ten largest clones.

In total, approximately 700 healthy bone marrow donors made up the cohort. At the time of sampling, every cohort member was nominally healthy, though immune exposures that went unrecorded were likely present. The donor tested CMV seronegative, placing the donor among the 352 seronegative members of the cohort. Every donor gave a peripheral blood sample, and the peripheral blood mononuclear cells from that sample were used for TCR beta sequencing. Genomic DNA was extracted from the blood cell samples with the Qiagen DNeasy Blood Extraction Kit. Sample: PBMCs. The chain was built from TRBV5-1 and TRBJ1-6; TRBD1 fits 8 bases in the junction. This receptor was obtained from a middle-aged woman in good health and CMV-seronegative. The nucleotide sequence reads TGCGCCAGCAGCTGGACAGGGAAAGACTCACCCCTCCACTTT. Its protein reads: CASSWTGKDSPLHF.